The next 20 T cell receptor beta chains were all read from a single sample in a study of cytomegalovirus exposure and HLA in healthy donors. Method: immunoSEQ multiplex PCR; TCRdb's copy keeps in-frame clones and lacks some. The data show approximately 150,000 clones, around 90% seen once. The material sequenced was PBMCs. These receptors all stem from a woman aged 18 to 35 in good health and CMV-seropositive.

The chain has TRBV15 and TRBJ2-5; 8 bases agree with TRBD2. Germline-derived CDR1 and CDR2 are LNHNV and YYDKDF (reference sequence). J gave up 4 bases and V 5 bases, and 12 bases lay outside the gene matches. The CDR3 has 16 amino acids. CDR3 residues: CATSSSGTSIRETQYF. CDR3 DNA sequence: TGTGCCACCAGCTCCTCCGGGACTAGTATTCGAGAGACCCAGTACTTC. Supplemented by reference TRBV15 and TRBJ2-5, the full variable domain reads DAMVIQNPRYQVTQFGKPVTLSCSQTLNHNVMYWYQQKSSQAPKLLFHYYDKDFNNEADTPDNFQSRRPNTSFCFLDIRSPGLGDTAMYLCATSSSGTSIRETQYFGPGTRLLVL.

The V gene is TRBV2, the J gene TRBJ1-5; D call uncertain. Between the trimmed V and J ends, which lost 5 bases and 2 bases, there was a span of 13 bases. This CDR3 is built from 15 residues. The germline CDR1 and CDR2 sequences are SNHLY and FYNNEI. The CDR3 sequence is CASSIGRGGNQPQHF. CDR3 DNA sequence: TGTGCCAGCAGTATTGGACGGGGAGGCAATCAGCCCCAGCATTTT.

The genes are TRBV25-1 and TRBJ1-3; maybe TRBD1 (6 bases). Trimming left V 4 bases short and J 8 bases short, with 12 bases between. CDR1 MGHDK and CDR2 SYGVNS come from the germline V gene. The CDR3 runs to 13 residues. The CDR3 coding sequence is TGTGCCAGCAGTGCCACAGGGTCGGACACCATATATTTT. Translating it yields CASSATGSDTIYF.

This rearrangement joins TRBV19 to TRBJ1-2; D perhaps matches TRBD1 (6 bases). Trimming left V 5 bases short and J 8 bases short, with 21 bases between. This CDR3 spans 15 amino acids. Per germline, CDR1 LNHDA and CDR2 SQIVND (reference sequence). This CDR3 reads CASSFQGMEFQGYTF. The CDR3, as DNA: TGTGCCAGTAGTTTCCAGGGGATGGAGTTTCAGGGCTACACCTTC.

The chain is built from TRBV7-2 and TRBJ1-3, with D unresolved. V was clipped by 0 bases and J by 0 bases, with 15 bases between them. The CDR3 covers 18 residues. Germline CDR1 SGHTA, CDR2 FQGNSA. The CDR3: CASSLAGGRSSSGNTIYF. The CDR3 region has the DNA TGTGCCAGCAGCTTAGCCGGAGGACGAAGTAGCTCTGGAAACACCATATATTTT.

CDR3: CASSPYPIRVSGNTIYF. Written as DNA, the CDR3 is TGTGCCAGCAGCCCCTACCCGATCAGGGTCTCTGGAAACACCATATATTTT. The V gene is TRBV4-2, the J gene TRBJ1-3; D is perhaps TRBD1 (5 bases). Germline V lookup: CDR1 LGHNA, CDR2 YNFKEQ. Trimming left V 4 bases short and J 0 bases short, with 16 bases between. The length of the CDR3 is 17 residues.

The gene calls are TRBV4-1 and TRBJ2-5; D ambiguous. Trimming left V 1 base short and J 6 bases short, with 6 bases between. The CDR3 sequence is 12 residues long. Germline V gene data show CDR1 as MGHRA and CDR2 as YSYEKL. CDR3 DNA sequence: TGCGCCAGCAGCCAAGTTGGGCAGACCCAGTACTTC. Translating it yields CASSQVGQTQYF.

V and J are TRBV5-1 and TRBJ2-7, with D possibly being TRBD1 (5 bases). The V end lost 0 bases, the J end lost 0 bases, and 10 bases lay between the germline ends. This CDR3 has 15 residues. In germline, CDR1 is SGHRS, CDR2 YFSETQ. The CDR3 is CASSLVQGSSYEQYF. As DNA, the CDR3 is TGCGCCAGCAGCTTGGTTCAGGGTTCCTCCTACGAGCAGTACTTC.

This clone was seen only a few times. The CDR3 DNA sequence: TGTGCCAGCATGCCTAGCGGGAAGCGGATTACAGATACGCAGTATTTT. It is translated as CASMPSGKRITDTQYF. The chain uses TRBV5-4 and TRBJ2-3; TRBD2 aligns across 9 bases. The V segment lost 6 bases and the J segment 3 bases; nucleotides outside the gene matches: 11. Germline lookup yields CDR1 SGHNT and CDR2 YYREEE (reference sequence). The CDR3 loop spans 16 amino acids.

The chain carries TRBV30 and TRBJ2-1; 7 nucleotides line up with TRBD2. The CDR3 is 14 residues long. The trim removed 2 bases at V and 9 bases at J, leaving 10 bases unmatched. Per the germline V gene, CDR1 is GTSNPN and CDR2 is SVGIG (reference sequence). The CDR3 loop reads CAWSPFAGVGEQFF. The CDR3 DNA follows: TGTGCCTGGAGTCCCTTTGCGGGAGTGGGTGAGCAGTTCTTC.

This chain joins TRBV11-3 and TRBJ2-7; unclear D gene. Germline CDR1 and CDR2: SGHNT and YENEEA. The length of the CDR3 is 15 residues. Trimming left V 5 bases short and J 0 bases short, with 14 bases between. As DNA, the CDR3 is TGTGCCAGCAGCCTTGATAGCCAGAGCTCCTACGAGCAGTACTTC. Its translation: CASSLDSQSSYEQYF.

V usage is TRBV5-6 and J usage is TRBJ2-1, with a weak D call TRBD2 (6 bases). The V end lost 0 bases, the J end lost 10 bases, and 14 bases lay between the germline ends. The germline gives CDR1 SGHDT, CDR2 YYEEEE. This CDR3 has 14 residues. CDR3 residues: CASSLGGSGPEQFF. CDR3 nucleotides: TGTGCCAGCAGCTTGGGGGGGAGCGGGCCCGAGCAGTTCTTC.

The chain joins TRBV19 to TRBJ2-1; 14 bases are shared with TRBD2. From germline, CDR1 is LNHDA and CDR2 SQIVND (reference sequence). Trimming at V came to 7 bases and at J to 5 bases, leaving 4 bases not matched to a gene. The CDR3 consists of 15 residues. CDR3 loop: CASTGLAGVNNEQFF. The CDR3 bases are TGTGCCAGTACGGGACTAGCGGGAGTTAACAATGAGCAGTTCTTC.

This chain uses TRBV6-5 with TRBJ1-5; D unclear. Per germline, CDR1 MNHEY and CDR2 SVGAGI. The CDR3 has 14 residues. V was pared by 5 bases and J by 0 bases, with 8 bases between. The DNA of the CDR3 is TGTGCCAGCAGTGGACGGGATAGCAATCAGCCCCAGCATTTT. Translated, it gives CASSGRDSNQPQHF.

Only one count was recorded for this clone. Sequence at one end of the junction differs from germline and may be a read error. The CDR3 reads CASNLGGTGAEKLFF. In DNA, the CDR3 is TGTGCCAGCAACTTAGGGGGGACAGGGGCCGAAAAACTGTTTTTT. V is TRBV7-9 and J is TRBJ1-4, with 10 bases aligning to TRBD1. The germline V gene encodes CDR1 SEHNR and CDR2 FQNEAQ (reference sequence). This CDR3 region has 15 residues.

The rearrangement joins TRBV7-8 to TRBJ2-5, with 7 bases identical to TRBD2. CDR3 length: 15 amino acids. Germline CDR1 and CDR2: SGHVS and FQNEAQ. Trimming at V came to 1 base and at J to 4 bases, leaving 6 bases not matched to a gene. The CDR3 spells CASSLVGGRLETQYF. The CDR3 DNA follows: TGTGCCAGCAGCTTAGTCGGCGGGAGATTAGAGACCCAGTACTTC.

The gene calls are TRBV11-3 and TRBJ1-3; D gene uncertain. This CDR3 region has 15 residues. V was trimmed by 2 bases and J by 0 bases, leaving 8 bases between them. Germline loops: CDR1 SGHNT, CDR2 YENEEA. Written as DNA, the CDR3 is TGTGCCAGCAGCTTACAGGTTCTCTCTGGAAACACCATATATTTT. It encodes CASSLQVLSGNTIYF.

V and J are TRBV30 and TRBJ2-1; D is undetermined. The CDR3 totals 15 residues. CDR1 GTSNPN and CDR2 SVGIG come from the germline V gene (reference sequence). Trimming took 3 bases from V and 2 from J, leaving 14 bases between them. The CDR3 region has the DNA TGTGCCTGGAGACGTTTCACAGCAGCCTACAATGAGCAGTTCTTC. Translating gives CAWRRFTAAYNEQFF.

The V and J genes are TRBV28 and TRBJ1-1; the D is unclear. This CDR3 is built from 14 residues. Trimming took 5 bases from V and 1 from J, leaving 11 bases between them. The germline gives CDR1 MDHEN, CDR2 SYDVKM. The CDR3 protein is CASSQELWNTEAFF. For the CDR3, the DNA is TGTGCCAGCAGTCAAGAGTTATGGAACACTGAAGCTTTCTTT. Drawing the rest from reference TRBV28 and TRBJ1-1, the complete variable domain is DVKVTQSSRYLVKRTGEKVFLECVQDMDHENMFWYRQDPGLGLRLIYFSYDVKMKEKGDIPEGYSVSREKKERFSLILESASTNQTSMYLCASSQELWNTEAFFGQGTRLTVV.

The chain links TRBV5-1 to TRBJ1-1; 10 nucleotides agree with TRBD1. Germline trimming cut 7 bases from V and 2 bases from J; bases unmatched to any gene: 8. Germline CDR1 is SGHRS and CDR2 is YFSETQ. The CDR3 extends over 15 amino acids. The CDR3 region is CASFPSTGGNTEAFF. Written as DNA, the CDR3 is TGCGCCAGCTTCCCATCGACAGGGGGCAACACTGAAGCTTTCTTT.